The rows below give T cell receptor beta chains drawn from one sample of a study of T cell responses to AZD1222 COVID-19 vaccine. Data came from immunoSEQ multiplex PCR; TCRdb stores just in-frame clones and leaves some out. The sample carries around 130,000 clones, 88% recorded once. The sample in question was peripheral blood, obtained 28 days after the second AZD1222 dose. These receptors came from an adult who received the AZD1222 COVID-19 vaccine. Both conserved end residues are part of each CDR3. D genes are given only for firm matches. Not every row has a clone size; where given, it reads once, few, many or a size class.

V gene,D gene,J gene,clone size,CDR3 DNA,CDR3 protein
TRBV7-9,NA,TRBJ1-6,NA,TGTGCCAGCAGCCCCCCCGGCAGTTCATATAATTCACCCCTCCACTTT,CASSPPGSSYNSPLHF
TRBV5-1,TRBD1,TRBJ1-2,NA,TGCGCCAGCAGCTTGGACAGGGGCAATAACTATGGCTACACCTTC,CASSLDRGNNYGYTF
TRBV7-2,TRBD1,TRBJ1-5,NA,TGTGCCAGCAGCCAGGGGGTGAATCAGCCCCAGCATTTT,CASSQGVNQPQHF
TRBV7-9,TRBD1,TRBJ1-2,NA,TGTGCCAGCAGCTTAAAAGAAGGGGGCGGGAATGGCTACACCTTC,CASSLKEGGGNGYTF
TRBV30,TRBD1,TRBJ1-5,NA,TGTGCCTGGGGACAGGGCCTATATAGCAATCAGCCCCAGCATTTT,CAWGQGLYSNQPQHF
TRBV18,NA,TRBJ1-1,NA,TGTGCCAGCTCACCACCGGGGAGAAACACTGAAGCTTTCTTT,CASSPPGRNTEAFF
TRBV4-1,NA,TRBJ1-3,few,TGCGCCAGCAGCATGAGTCGTGGAGAGGGAAACACCATATATTTT,CASSMSRGEGNTIYF
TRBV6-2/TRBV6-3,TRBD1,TRBJ1-5,NA,TGTGCCAGCAGTTCGACAGGGGGCGGCCAGCCCCAGCATTTT,CASSSTGGGQPQHF
TRBV9,TRBD1,TRBJ2-7,NA,TGTGCCAGTTCCCGGGACAGAGGGTACGAGCAGTACTTC,CASSRDRGYEQYF
TRBV5-8,TRBD1,TRBJ2-1,NA,TGTGCCAGCAGCACCTCCGGGACAGCCTACAATGAGCAGTTCTTC,CASSTSGTAYNEQFF
TRBV19,TRBD2,TRBJ2-3,NA,TGTGCCAGTAGGTTGACTAGCGGGGGGACAGATACGCAGTATTTT,CASRLTSGGTDTQYF
TRBV24-1,NA,TRBJ2-1,NA,TGTGCCACCAGTGACGCGGACGGGCCTGAGCAGTTCTTC,CATSDADGPEQFF
TRBV5-5,TRBD2,TRBJ2-5,NA,TGTGCCAGCAGCTTTGTGATGCTAGCGGGGGTACAAGAGACCCAGTACTTC,CASSFVMLAGVQETQYF
TRBV19,TRBD1,TRBJ1-4,NA,TGTGCCAGTAGTCCCTGGGGGACAGGGGTCGAAGAAAAACTGTTTTTT,CASSPWGTGVEEKLFF
TRBV5-1,NA,TRBJ1-3,NA,TGCGCCAGCAGCTTGGAGGACAGCCGTATTGGAAACACCATATATTTT,CASSLEDSRIGNTIYF
TRBV28,NA,TRBJ1-6,NA,TGTGCCAGCAACCGGGCGGATTATAATTCACCCCTCCACTTT,CASNRADYNSPLHF
TRBV5-1,NA,TRBJ2-7,NA,TGCGCCAGCAGCTCAGACCCTGCCCCGGGTGGCTCCTACGAGCAGTACTTC,CASSSDPAPGGSYEQYF
TRBV5-8,TRBD2,TRBJ2-1,NA,TGTGCCAGCAGCTCAGCGGGGTCCTCCTACAATGAGCAGTTCTTC,CASSSAGSSYNEQFF
TRBV5-1,TRBD2,TRBJ2-1,NA,TGCGCCAGCAGCTCTGAGACTAGCCCAGTAGGTGAGCAGTTCTTC,CASSSETSPVGEQFF
TRBV15,NA,TRBJ1-1,once,TGTGCCACCAGCAGAGTCGGCGGGGGGAGGGACACTGAAGCTTTCTTT,CATSRVGGGRDTEAFF
TRBV6-2/TRBV6-3,NA,TRBJ2-3,NA,TGTGCCAGCAGCCGCGGGGGCCTGTCGCGCACAGATACGCAGTATTTT,CASSRGGLSRTDTQYF
TRBV9,NA,TRBJ1-1,NA,TGTGCCAGCAGCGTACAGGGGATGAACACTGAAGCTTTCTTT,CASSVQGMNTEAFF
TRBV24-1,NA,TRBJ2-3,NA,TGTGCCACCAGTGATTTGGCCGGCACAGATACGCAGTATTTT,CATSDLAGTDTQYF
TRBV6-2/TRBV6-3,NA,TRBJ1-2,NA,TGTGCCAGCAGTTACTCCCCCTTGGGAACTTATGGCTACACCTTC,CASSYSPLGTYGYTF
TRBV5-1,TRBD2,TRBJ2-7,NA,TGCGCCAGCAGCGCCCCTAGCGGGAGGCCGACTTCCTACGAGCAGTACTTC,CASSAPSGRPTSYEQYF
TRBV12-3/TRBV12-4,NA,TRBJ2-7,NA,TGTGCCAGCAGTCCTGGACACTACGAGCAGTACTTC,CASSPGHYEQYF
TRBV5-1,NA,TRBJ1-4,NA,TGCGCCAGCACTCAGGGACTTGGGGCAACTAATGAAAAACTGTTTTTT,CASTQGLGATNEKLFF
TRBV19,NA,TRBJ1-2,NA,TGTGCCAGTAGTATCCAGACTAACTATGGCTACACCTTC,CASSIQTNYGYTF
TRBV29-1,NA,TRBJ2-2,NA,TGCAGCGTGGGACAAGGCACCGGGGAGCTGTTTTTT,CSVGQGTGELFF
TRBV30,TRBD1,TRBJ1-2,NA,TGTGCCTGGGGGACAGTGACAGGCTACACCTTC,CAWGTVTGYTF
TRBV6-5,TRBD1,TRBJ1-5,NA,TGTGCCAGCAGACAGGGGAGCAATCAGCCCCAGCATTTT,CASRQGSNQPQHF
TRBV19,NA,TRBJ1-5,NA,TGTGCCAGTAGTATGGCTGTCAGCAATCAGCCCCAGCATTTT,CASSMAVSNQPQHF